This section outlines one TCR beta chain sequence together with its context. Its antigen remains unknown. The V end lost 0 bases, the J end lost 2 bases, and 5 bases lay between the germline ends. Germline-derived CDR1 and CDR2 are SGHRS and YFSETQ. This CDR3 contains 13 residues. Clones were read by immunoSEQ multiplex PCR, and TCRdb kept only the in-frame ones, dropping some. Of 80,000 to 100,000 clones in the sample, less than 95% were seen once. This specimen belongs to a study of graft-versus-host responses after intestinal transplantation. Study at large: Each transplant was multivisceral, liver-intestinal, or isolated intestinal. Anti-thymocyte globulin served as induction for all recipients, who then took tacrolimus and steroids for about 3 years.

Regarding the study as a whole: Detection of GvH clones occurred in recipient marrow, and some had their first appearance in ileum or blood. Maximum circulating GvH clone levels tracked with early post-transplant HvG decreases.

The TCR originated in a human donor who was the organ donor for an intestinal transplant. The chain combines TRBV5-1 with TRBJ1-2, with no clear D. Sequenced here: unstimulated CD8+ T cells sorted from spleen or lymph node cells, sampled before transplant. CDR3 in amino acids: CASSLERNYGYTF. The CDR3 DNA sequence: TGCGCCAGCAGCTTGGAGAGGAACTATGGCTACACCTTC.